Each of the 30 T cell receptor beta chains below was sequenced from the same sample in a study of T cell responses to AZD1222 COVID-19 vaccine. Data came from immunoSEQ multiplex PCR; TCRdb stores just in-frame clones and leaves some out. Among 100,000 to 150,000 clones listed, 88% were seen once. The source was peripheral blood, collected on day 0 of MenACWY control vaccination. The receptors derive from an adult in good health.

The J gene is TRBJ2-7, the V gene TRBV6-5; the match to TRBD1 covers 7 bases. CDR3 length equals 13 residues. CDR1 is MNHEY, CDR2 SVGAGI, per germline. Germline trimming cut 6 bases from V and 3 bases from J; bases unmatched to any gene: 5. The CDR3 nucleotides read TGTGCCAGCAGCTCGGACAGGATCTACGAGCAGTACTTC. This encodes CASSSDRIYEQYF.

This sequence joins TRBV7-9 and TRBJ1-1, with D unresolved. CDR1 and CDR2 (germline): SEHNR, FQNEAQ (reference sequence). The CDR3 has 13 residues. Trimming removed 1 base from V and 8 bases from J, with 11 bases in between. This chain's CDR3 is CASSLVDEGEAFF. The CDR3 bases are TGTGCCAGCAGCTTAGTTGATGAAGGGGAAGCTTTCTTT. The whole variable domain, filled in from reference TRBV7-9 and TRBJ1-1, reads DTGVSQNPRHKITKRGQNVTFRCDPISEHNRLYWYRQTLGQGPEFLTYFQNEAQLEKSRLLSDRFSAERPKGSFSTLEIQRTEQGDSAMYLCASSLVDEGEAFFGQGTRLTVV.

The rearrangement links TRBV7-2 to TRBJ2-7; no clear D gene. Germline V CDR1 and CDR2: SGHTA, FQGNSA. This CDR3 is 14 amino acids long. Trimming shortened V by 6 bases and J by 5 bases, and 17 bases separated the two germline ends. CDR3 sequence (DNA): TGTGCCAGCAGTCTTGTGGGTCTGGCCCACGAGCAGTACTTC. It translates to CASSLVGLAHEQYF. Variable domain in full (rest from reference TRBV7-2 and TRBJ2-7): GAGVSQSPSNKVTEKGKDVELRCDPISGHTALYWYRQSLGQGLEFLIYFQGNSAPDKSGLPSDRFSAERTGGSVSTLTIQRTQQEDSAVYLCASSLVGLAHEQYFGPGTRLTVT.

There are a few counts of this clone. The chain joins TRBV3-1 (or the pseudogene TRBV3-2) to TRBJ1-5; perhaps TRBD1 as D (6 bases). CDR1 and CDR2 from the germline V gene are LGHDT and YNNKEL (reference sequence). Trimming shortened V by 0 bases and J by 15 bases, and 15 bases separated the two germline ends. This CDR3 is built from 13 residues. CDR3 amino acids: CASSQDPDRDRHF. The CDR3 DNA sequence: TGTGCCAGCAGCCAAGACCCGGACAGAGATAGGCATTTT.

This sequence joins TRBV4-1 and TRBJ2-7; 11 nucleotides match TRBD2. The CDR3 spans 15 residues. Germline CDR1 MGHRA, CDR2 YSYEKL. With 6 bases clipped from V and 1 base from J, the junction kept 5 bases outside the gene matches. The CDR3: CASSSGTSGSYEQYF. The CDR3 DNA reads as TGCGCCAGCAGTTCCGGGACTAGCGGTTCCTACGAGCAGTACTTC.

The chain combines TRBV9 with TRBJ2-7, with D possibly being TRBD2 (5 bases). Germline V CDR1 and CDR2: SGDLS, YYNGEE. V dropped 4 bases and J dropped 0 bases, with 17 bases sitting between them. This CDR3 is 16 amino acids long. The CDR3 DNA reads as TGTGCCAGCAGCACGGGGAGTGGGGTAAGCTCCTACGAGCAGTACTTC. It is translated as CASSTGSGVSSYEQYF.

This sequence joins TRBV5-4 and TRBJ2-2, with TRBD2 as a possible D gene (6 bases). From germline, CDR1 is SGHNT and CDR2 YYREEE (reference sequence). The CDR3 covers 15 residues. The V and J ends lost 4 bases and 9 bases respectively, with 19 bases between them. The CDR3 DNA reads as TGTGCCAGCAGCCCCCCGGAGGGTATAGGCCGGGAGCTGTTTTTT. Encoded protein: CASSPPEGIGRELFF.

The chain links TRBV14 to TRBJ2-5; D may correspond to TRBD1 or TRBD2 (5 bases each). Trimming removed 1 base at V and 2 bases at J, with 14 bases between. Germline loops: CDR1 SGHDN, CDR2 FVKESK. The CDR3 runs to 16 residues. As DNA, the CDR3 is TGTGCCAGCAGCCAAGTAAGAGGGGCAGGGCAAGAGACCCAGTACTTC. It is translated as CASSQVRGAGQETQYF.

The sample holds one count of this clone. The rearrangement uses TRBV2 and TRBJ1-3, with TRBD1 matching 7 bases. Germline V gene sequence: CDR1 SNHLY, CDR2 FYNNEI. Trimming cost V 5 bases and J 2 bases; bases outside gene matches: 6. The CDR3 is made up of 15 amino acids. CDR3 DNA: TGTGCCAGCAGTCTGACAGGGAGAACTGGAAACACCATATATTTT. Amino acids: CASSLTGRTGNTIYF.

This sequence joins TRBV28 and TRBJ1-5, with D unresolved. This CDR3 contains 17 residues. V was trimmed by 3 bases and J by 0 bases, leaving 15 bases between them. Per germline, CDR1 MDHEN and CDR2 SYDVKM. The CDR3 region has the DNA TGTGCCAGCAGTTTTCGGCAGGCCCCTTATAGCAATCAGCCCCAGCATTTT. The encoded protein is CASSFRQAPYSNQPQHF.

This clone is a singleton in its sample. The V and J genes are TRBV4-2 and TRBJ1-3; tentatively, D is TRBD1 (6 bases). The germline V and J ends were trimmed by 0 bases and 1 base, with 16 bases remaining between them. From germline, CDR1 is LGHNA and CDR2 YNFKEQ. This CDR3 comprises 18 residues. Written as DNA, the CDR3 is TGTGCCAGCAGCCAAGAGGTGGCAGGGGTTAGGTCTGGAAACACCATATATTTT. It codes for CASSQEVAGVRSGNTIYF.

The chain has TRBV7-2 and TRBJ2-1, with a tentative D call TRBD2 (5 bases). V lost 5 bases to trimming and J lost 8 bases, with 16 bases between them. CDR1 is SGHTA, CDR2 FQGNSA, per germline. This CDR3 is 14 amino acids long. The CDR3 coding sequence is TGTGCCAGCAGCACCGCGACTATGGCGCATGAGCAGTTCTTC. It yields the protein CASSTATMAHEQFF.

The chain uses TRBV6-2 or TRBV6-3 and TRBJ2-7; D remains unclear. V lost 6 bases, J lost 3 bases, and 9 bases lay in between. This CDR3 has 12 residues. Germline loops: CDR1 MNHEY, CDR2 SVGEGT. CDR3 loop: CASSDSYYEQYF. CDR3 bases: TGTGCCAGCAGCGACTCTTACTACGAGCAGTACTTC.

The gene calls are TRBV6-5 and TRBJ2-1; TRBD2 might be the D (6 bases). V was shortened by 7 bases and J by 10 bases, with 20 bases between the two germline ends. Germline lookup yields CDR1 MNHEY and CDR2 SVGAGI. The CDR3 has 14 residues. The DNA of the CDR3 is TGTGCCAGCACCGCGTCGACTCCGCGGGGCGAGCAGTTCTTC. Amino acid sequence: CASTASTPRGEQFF.

CDR3: CASRTSGRTGEQFF. The CDR3 DNA follows: TGTGCCAGCCGCACTAGCGGGAGAACAGGTGAGCAGTTCTTC. V usage is TRBV28 and J usage is TRBJ2-1; 11 bases agree with TRBD2. Per the germline V gene, CDR1 is MDHEN and CDR2 is SYDVKM. The CDR3 is 14 residues long. V trimming: 8 bases; J trimming: 9 bases; junction bases outside the gene matches: 9.

The chain employs TRBV5-1 and TRBJ2-7; 13 positions match TRBD2. The CDR3 sequence is 19 residues long. CDR1 and CDR2 (germline): SGHRS, YFSETQ. J gave up 0 bases and V 0 bases, and 9 bases lay outside the gene matches. The CDR3 loop is CASSLVTGTSGALSYEQYF. The CDR3 DNA sequence: TGCGCCAGCAGCTTGGTAACCGGGACTAGCGGGGCCCTCTCCTACGAGCAGTACTTC. Supplemented by reference TRBV5-1 and TRBJ2-7, the full variable domain reads KAGVTQTPRYLIKTRGQQVTLSCSPISGHRSVSWYQQTPGQGLQFLFEYFSETQRNKGNFPGRFSGRQFSNSRSEMNVSTLELGDSALYLCASSLVTGTSGALSYEQYFGPGTRLTVT.

This rearrangement joins TRBV6-6 to TRBJ2-2, with TRBD1 identical over 10 bases. V was pared by 5 bases and J by 6 bases, with 9 bases of the junction left unmatched. CDR1 is MNHNY and CDR2 is SVGAGI in the germline V gene (reference sequence). This CDR3 is 16 amino acids long. The CDR3 reads CASSIGQGGTPGELFF. CDR3 coding DNA: TGTGCCAGCAGTATAGGACAGGGGGGGACGCCCGGGGAGCTGTTTTTT.

The CDR3: CASSYGGDRGEQYF. CDR3 nucleotide sequence: TGTGCCAGCAGTTACGGGGGGGACCGGGGCGAGCAGTACTTC. The chain carries TRBV6-5 and TRBJ2-7; 7 bases fit TRBD2. J gave up 6 bases and V 2 bases, and 7 bases lay outside the gene matches. The CDR3 has 14 residues. From germline, CDR1 is MNHEY and CDR2 SVGAGI.

The rearrangement joins TRBV28 to TRBJ2-5, with 7 bases matching TRBD1. Per germline, CDR1 MDHEN and CDR2 SYDVKM. The ends lost 6 bases at V and 5 bases at J; junction bases unmatched: 9. This CDR3 has 14 amino acids. The DNA for the CDR3 is TGTGCCAGCAGCCGCCAGGAGACAGGGGAGACCCAGTACTTC. It yields the protein CASSRQETGETQYF.

CDR3 DNA sequence: TGTGCCAGCAGCTTAATAGGAGGGGCGGCTAGCGATAACTACGAGCAGTACTTC. Protein sequence: CASSLIGGAASDNYEQYF. This chain uses TRBV7-3 with TRBJ2-7; tentatively, D is TRBD2 (6 bases). The CDR3 has 18 residues. The germline CDR1 and CDR2 sequences are SGHTA and FQGTGA. Trimming took 1 base from V and 3 from J, leaving 22 bases between them.

This chain links TRBV30 with TRBJ2-7; 7 bases fit TRBD2. The germline V gene has CDR1 GTSNPN and CDR2 SVGIG (reference sequence). The CDR3 is made up of 13 amino acids. J lost 2 bases, V lost 2 bases, and 3 bases had no gene match. CDR3 sequence (DNA): TGTGCCTGGAGTTGGGAGGGCCCCTACGAGCAGTACTTC. This encodes CAWSWEGPYEQYF.

The chain employs TRBV12-3 or TRBV12-4 and TRBJ1-1; D is uncertain. The CDR3 covers 13 residues. Trimming stripped 5 bases from V and 11 bases from J, with 18 bases between. The chain's CDR3 is CASSLRNRARAFF. Here the CDR3 DNA reads TGTGCCAGCAGTCTTCGTAACCGGGCTAGGGCTTTCTTT.

V usage is TRBV5-1 and J usage is TRBJ1-3; possibly TRBD1 for D (6 bases). V lost 0 bases and J lost 7, with 11 bases in between. Germline V CDR1 and CDR2: SGHRS, YFSETQ. The CDR3 consists of 14 residues. CDR3 protein: CASSLDRAGNTIYF. For the CDR3, the DNA is TGCGCCAGCAGCTTGGACAGGGCCGGGAACACCATATATTTT.

The rearrangement joins TRBV15 to TRBJ2-5; possibly TRBD1 for D (6 bases). Trimming pared 0 bases from V and 2 bases from J, leaving 13 bases between. Germline CDR1 and CDR2: LNHNV and YYDKDF (reference sequence). The CDR3 consists of 16 residues. CDR3 in amino acids: CATSRDRGIVQETQYF. CDR3 coding DNA: TGTGCCACCAGCAGAGATAGGGGGATAGTACAAGAGACCCAGTACTTC.

The J gene is TRBJ2-7, the V gene TRBV6-2 or TRBV6-3, with 12 bases identical to TRBD2. The CDR3 runs to 15 residues. Germline lookup yields CDR1 MNHEY and CDR2 SVGEGT. V was pared by 0 bases and J by 3 bases, with 0 bases of the junction left unmatched. CDR3 nucleotide sequence: TGTGCCAGCAGTTACTCGACTAGCGGGAGCTACGAGCAGTACTTC. Translation: CASSYSTSGSYEQYF.

The chain combines TRBV28 with TRBJ1-2; D might be TRBD1 (6 bases). CDR1 is MDHEN and CDR2 is SYDVKM in the germline V gene. V shed 4 bases and J shed 9 bases, with 9 bases lying between them. This CDR3 spans 11 amino acids. CDR3 nucleotides: TGTGCCAGCAGTTCCGACAGGAGCTACACCTTC. This translates into CASSSDRSYTF.

The rearrangement joins TRBV6-5 to TRBJ2-7; the D is unclear. The V end lost 8 bases, the J end lost 0 bases, and 11 bases lay between the germline ends. The germline V gene encodes CDR1 MNHEY and CDR2 SVGAGI. CDR3 length equals 13 residues. The CDR3, as DNA: TGTGCCAGCGCCAGCGCGAGCTCCTACGAGCAGTACTTC. It encodes CASASASSYEQYF.

This chain uses TRBV11-2 with TRBJ1-2; 7 bases are shared with TRBD1. The CDR3 loop spans 14 amino acids. J gave up 2 bases and V 6 bases, and 6 bases lay outside the gene matches. The germline gives CDR1 SGHAT, CDR2 FQNNGV. The CDR3 bases are TGTGCCAGCAGGCCCGGGACAGCAAACTATGGCTACACCTTC. Translating gives CASRPGTANYGYTF.

The rearrangement links TRBV11-2 to TRBJ2-7, with D perhaps TRBD1 (5 bases). Germline CDR1 reads SGHAT; CDR2 reads FQNNGV. The CDR3 extends over 16 amino acids. The V gene lost 2 bases and the J gene lost 3 bases, with 17 bases spanning the gap. CDR3 loop: CASSLKRAGPFYEQYF. In DNA form, the CDR3 reads TGTGCCAGCAGCTTAAAGCGCGCAGGGCCATTCTACGAGCAGTACTTC.

The chain couples TRBV7-9 to TRBJ1-5; 11 bases fit TRBD1. V shed 4 bases and J 6 bases; nucleotides not matched to a gene: 5. CDR1 and CDR2 from the germline V gene are SEHNR and FQNEAQ (reference sequence). There are 15 residues in the CDR3. The CDR3 DNA sequence: TGTGCCAGCAGCTGGACAGGGGGCGCAAGTCAGCCCCAGCATTTT. Protein product: CASSWTGGASQPQHF.